This TCR beta chain was sequenced in a study of T cells in Graves' hyperthyroidism and ophthalmopathy. Details on this clonotype: What it binds is not known. An end of the junction differs from the germline gene, which may be a read error.

Study-level results: Ophthalmopathy was distinguished from stable hyperthyroidism by 13 V-J signatures. Clonotypes that were expanded in thyroid above 0.001 mostly appeared in blood too. Onset of ophthalmopathy came a median 6.5 months after the model predicted it.

When ophthalmopathy did not progress within 18 months, Graves' hyperthyroidism was considered stable. RNA transcripts yielded amplified TCR beta CDR3 regions. The study used the HTBI primer set for a first-round RT-PCR of the TCR CDR3. TCRdb ran MiXCR on the multiplex PCR reads and lists one entry per CDR3 protein. This sample yields under 650,000 distinct CDR3 sequences, of which about 16% are seen a single time; 3.8% belongs to the top ten. The length of the CDR3 is 13 residues. The germline V gene encodes CDR1 LGHNT and CDR2 FRNRAP. This TCR derives from a woman in her 30s with Graves' hyperthyroidism. The chain joins TRBV12-5 to TRBJ1-5; TRBD1 might be the D (5 bases). Sequences were obtained from blood. CDR3 sequence reads: CAGGGGGKQPQHF. For the CDR3, the DNA is TGTGCTGGTGGGGGGGGGGGGAAACAGCCCCAGCATTTT. Drawing the rest from reference TRBV12-5 and TRBJ1-5, the complete variable domain is DARVTQTPRHKVTEMGQEVTMRCQPILGHNTVFWYRQTMMQGLELLAYFRNRAPLDDSGMPKDRFSAEMPDATLATLKIQPSEPRDSAVYFCAGGGGGKQPQHFGDGTRLSIL.